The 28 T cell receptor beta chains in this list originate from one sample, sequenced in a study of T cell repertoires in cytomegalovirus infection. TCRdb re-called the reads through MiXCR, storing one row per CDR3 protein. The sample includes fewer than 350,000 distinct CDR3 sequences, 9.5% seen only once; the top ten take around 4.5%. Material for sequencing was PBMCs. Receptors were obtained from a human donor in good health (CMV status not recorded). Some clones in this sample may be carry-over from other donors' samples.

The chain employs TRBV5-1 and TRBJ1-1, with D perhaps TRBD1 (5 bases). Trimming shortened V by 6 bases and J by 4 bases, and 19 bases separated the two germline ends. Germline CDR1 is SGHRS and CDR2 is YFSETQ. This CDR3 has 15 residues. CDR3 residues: CASTTFGRGATEAFF. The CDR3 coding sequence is TGCGCCAGCACCACTTTCGGAAGGGGTGCCACTGAAGCTTTCTTT.

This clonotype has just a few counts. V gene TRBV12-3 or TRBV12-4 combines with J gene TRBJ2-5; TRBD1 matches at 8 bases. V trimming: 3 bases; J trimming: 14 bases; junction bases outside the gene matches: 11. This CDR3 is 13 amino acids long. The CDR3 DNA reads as TGTGCCAGCAGTTTTGGGGACAGGAAAAATTTCTACTTC. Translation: CASSFGDRKNFYF.

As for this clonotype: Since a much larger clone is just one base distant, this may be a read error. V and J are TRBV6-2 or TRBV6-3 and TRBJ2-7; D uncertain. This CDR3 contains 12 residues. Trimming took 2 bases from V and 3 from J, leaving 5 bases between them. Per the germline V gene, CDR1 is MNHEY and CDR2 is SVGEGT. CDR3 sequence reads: CASSYRSYEQYF. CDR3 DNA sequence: TGTGCCAGCAGTTACAGGAGCTACGAGCAGTACTTC.

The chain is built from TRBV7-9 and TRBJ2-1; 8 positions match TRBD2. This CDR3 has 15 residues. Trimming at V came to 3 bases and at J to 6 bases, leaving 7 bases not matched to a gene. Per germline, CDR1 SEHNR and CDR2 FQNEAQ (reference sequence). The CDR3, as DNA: TGTGCCAGCAGCTTCCCGGGACTAGGGTCCAATGAGCAGTTCTTC. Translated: CASSFPGLGSNEQFF. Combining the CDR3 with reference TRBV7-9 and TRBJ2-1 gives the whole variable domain DTGVSQNPRHKITKRGQNVTFRCDPISEHNRLYWYRQTLGQGPEFLTYFQNEAQLEKSRLLSDRFSAERPKGSFSTLEIQRTEQGDSAMYLCASSFPGLGSNEQFFGPGTRLTVL.

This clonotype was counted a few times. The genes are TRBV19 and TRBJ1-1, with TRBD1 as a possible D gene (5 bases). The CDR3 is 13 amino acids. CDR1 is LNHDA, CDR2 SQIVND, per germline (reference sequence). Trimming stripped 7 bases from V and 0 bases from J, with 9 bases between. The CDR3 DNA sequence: TGTGCCAGTAAGGTGACAGTGAACACTGAAGCTTTCTTT. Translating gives CASKVTVNTEAFF. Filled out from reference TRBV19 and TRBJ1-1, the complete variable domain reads DGGITQSPKYLFRKEGQNVTLSCEQNLNHDAMYWYRQDPGQGLRLIYYSQIVNDFQKGDIAEGYSVSREKKESFPLTVTSAQKNPTAFYLCASKVTVNTEAFFGQGTRLTVV.

CDR3 in DNA: TGTGCCAGCAGTCCCGAGACAGAAAAACTGTTTTTT. As protein: CASSPETEKLFF. The rearrangement uses TRBV28 and TRBJ1-4; the D is unclear. The CDR3 consists of 12 residues. Trimming cost V 5 bases and J 8 bases, with 9 bases left between them. Germline loops: CDR1 MDHEN, CDR2 SYDVKM. The whole variable domain, remainder taken from reference TRBV28 and TRBJ1-4, is DVKVTQSSRYLVKRTGEKVFLECVQDMDHENMFWYRQDPGLGLRLIYFSYDVKMKEKGDIPEGYSVSREKKERFSLILESASTNQTSMYLCASSPETEKLFFGSGTQLSVL.

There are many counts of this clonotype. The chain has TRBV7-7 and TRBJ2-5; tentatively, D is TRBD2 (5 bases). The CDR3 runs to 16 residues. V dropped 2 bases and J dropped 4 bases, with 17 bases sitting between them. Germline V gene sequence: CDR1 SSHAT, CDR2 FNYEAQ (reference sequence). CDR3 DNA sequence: TGTGCCAGCAGCTTAAGGCCAGGAGGATCATCAGAGACCCAGTACTTC. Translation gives CASSLRPGGSSETQYF.

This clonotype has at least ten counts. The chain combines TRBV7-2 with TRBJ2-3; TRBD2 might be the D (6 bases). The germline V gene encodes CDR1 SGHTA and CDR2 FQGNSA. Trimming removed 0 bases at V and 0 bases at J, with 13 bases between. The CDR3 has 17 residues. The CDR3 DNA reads TGTGCCAGCAGCTTAGCCCAACTAGCTCTTAGCACAGATACGCAGTATTTT. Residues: CASSLAQLALSTDTQYF.

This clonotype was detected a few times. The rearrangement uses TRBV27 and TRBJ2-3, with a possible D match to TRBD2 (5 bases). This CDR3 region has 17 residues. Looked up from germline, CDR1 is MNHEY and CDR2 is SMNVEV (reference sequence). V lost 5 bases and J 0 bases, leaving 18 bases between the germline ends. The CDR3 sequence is CASSPLRTGGSTDTQYF. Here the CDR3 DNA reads TGTGCCAGCAGTCCACTGCGGACTGGCGGGAGCACAGATACGCAGTATTTT.

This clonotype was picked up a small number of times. The CDR3 sequence: CASSYQPGLAGSYNEQFF. As DNA, the CDR3 is TGTGCCAGCAGTTACCAACCGGGACTAGCGGGGTCCTACAATGAGCAGTTCTTC. The gene calls are TRBV6-6 and TRBJ2-1, with 13 positions matching TRBD2. This CDR3 is 18 amino acids long. J was trimmed by 1 base and V by 2 bases; bases with no gene match: 5. The germline V gene has CDR1 MNHNY and CDR2 SVGAGI (reference sequence).

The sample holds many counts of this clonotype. The CDR3 loop is CASSQTTQDYEQYF. CDR3 nucleotides: TGTGCCAGCAGCCAAACTACGCAGGACTACGAGCAGTACTTC. This chain uses TRBV4-2 with TRBJ2-7, with D uncertain. Germline-derived CDR1 and CDR2 are LGHNA and YNFKEQ. V was cut by 2 bases and J by 3 bases, with 11 bases left in between. This CDR3 spans 14 amino acids.

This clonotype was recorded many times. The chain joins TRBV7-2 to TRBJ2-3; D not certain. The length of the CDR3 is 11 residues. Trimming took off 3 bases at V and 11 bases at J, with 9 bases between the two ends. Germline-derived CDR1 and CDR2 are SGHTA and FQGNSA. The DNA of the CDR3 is TGTGCCAGCAGCTTCAAGAGTTTGCAGTATTTT. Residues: CASSFKSLQYF.

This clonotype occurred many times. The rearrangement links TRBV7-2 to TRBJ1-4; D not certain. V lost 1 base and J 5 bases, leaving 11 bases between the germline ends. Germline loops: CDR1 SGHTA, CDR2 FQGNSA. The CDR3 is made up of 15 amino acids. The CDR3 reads CASSLVARKNEKLFF. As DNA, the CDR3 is TGTGCCAGCAGCTTAGTAGCCCGCAAGAATGAAAAACTGTTTTTT.

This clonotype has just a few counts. CDR3 nucleotides: TGTGCCAGCAGCTCACAGTTCGGGGTGGCCAAAAACATTCAGTACTTC. Its translation: CASSSQFGVAKNIQYF. This chain connects TRBV3-1 to TRBJ2-4; the D gene is possibly TRBD2 (5 bases). This CDR3 is built from 16 residues. V lost 5 bases to trimming and J lost 1 base, with 15 bases between them. CDR1 is LGHDT, CDR2 YNNKEL, per germline (reference sequence).

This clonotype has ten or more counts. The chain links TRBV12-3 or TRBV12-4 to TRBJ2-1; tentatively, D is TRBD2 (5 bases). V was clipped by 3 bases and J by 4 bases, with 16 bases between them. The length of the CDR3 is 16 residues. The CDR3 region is CASSFLSERNYNEQFF. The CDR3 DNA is TGTGCCAGCAGTTTTCTTTCAGAGCGGAATTACAATGAGCAGTTCTTC.

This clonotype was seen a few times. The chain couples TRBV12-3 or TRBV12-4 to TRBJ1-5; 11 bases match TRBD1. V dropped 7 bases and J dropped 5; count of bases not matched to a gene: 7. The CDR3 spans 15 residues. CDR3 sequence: CASNTGTGGDQPQHF. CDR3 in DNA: TGTGCCAGCAATACCGGGACAGGGGGGGATCAGCCCCAGCATTTT.

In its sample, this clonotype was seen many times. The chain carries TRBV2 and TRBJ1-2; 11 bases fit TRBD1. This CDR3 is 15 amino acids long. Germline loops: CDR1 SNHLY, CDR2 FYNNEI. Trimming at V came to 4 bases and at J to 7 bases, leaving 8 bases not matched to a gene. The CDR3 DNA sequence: TGTGCCAGCAGTGTAACCGGGACAGGGGGAAGTGGCTACACCTTC. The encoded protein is CASSVTGTGGSGYTF.

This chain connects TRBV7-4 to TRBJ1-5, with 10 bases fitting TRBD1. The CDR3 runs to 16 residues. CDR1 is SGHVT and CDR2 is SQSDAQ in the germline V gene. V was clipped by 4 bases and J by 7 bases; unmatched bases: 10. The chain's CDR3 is CASSSTDRGRGQPQHF. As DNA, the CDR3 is TGTGCCAGCAGCTCAACGGACAGGGGGAGAGGCCAGCCCCAGCATTTT.

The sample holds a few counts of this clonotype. For the CDR3, the DNA is TGTGCCAGCAGCTTATTCCAAGGTCGGATAAATTCACCCCTCCACTTT. Its protein is CASSLFQGRINSPLHF. This chain joins TRBV7-2 and TRBJ1-6; no reliable D call. Germline CDR1 and CDR2: SGHTA and FQGNSA. V lost 2 bases to trimming and J lost 7 bases, with 15 bases between them. CDR3 size: 16 residues.

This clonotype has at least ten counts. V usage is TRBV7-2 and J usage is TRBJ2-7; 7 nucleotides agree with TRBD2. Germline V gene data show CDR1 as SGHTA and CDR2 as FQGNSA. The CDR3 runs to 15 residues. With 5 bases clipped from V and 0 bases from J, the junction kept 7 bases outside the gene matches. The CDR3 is CASSLWLADSYEQYF. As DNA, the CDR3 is TGTGCCAGCAGCCTATGGCTAGCGGACTCCTACGAGCAGTACTTC.

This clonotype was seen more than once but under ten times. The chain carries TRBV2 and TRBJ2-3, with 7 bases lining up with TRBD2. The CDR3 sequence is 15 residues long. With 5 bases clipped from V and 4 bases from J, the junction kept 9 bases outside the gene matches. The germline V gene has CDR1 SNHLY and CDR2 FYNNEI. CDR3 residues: CASSQDRTSADTQYF. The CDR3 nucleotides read TGTGCCAGCAGTCAGGATCGGACTAGTGCAGATACGCAGTATTTT.

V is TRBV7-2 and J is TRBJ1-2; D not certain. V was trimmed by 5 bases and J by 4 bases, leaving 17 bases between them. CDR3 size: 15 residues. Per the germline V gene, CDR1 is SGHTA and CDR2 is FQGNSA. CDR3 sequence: CASSPPWASPYGYTF. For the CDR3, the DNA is TGTGCCAGCAGCCCACCCTGGGCCAGCCCCTATGGCTACACCTTC. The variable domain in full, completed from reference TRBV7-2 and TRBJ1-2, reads GAGVSQSPSNKVTEKGKDVELRCDPISGHTALYWYRQSLGQGLEFLIYFQGNSAPDKSGLPSDRFSAERTGGSVSTLTIQRTQQEDSAVYLCASSPPWASPYGYTFGSGTRLTVV.

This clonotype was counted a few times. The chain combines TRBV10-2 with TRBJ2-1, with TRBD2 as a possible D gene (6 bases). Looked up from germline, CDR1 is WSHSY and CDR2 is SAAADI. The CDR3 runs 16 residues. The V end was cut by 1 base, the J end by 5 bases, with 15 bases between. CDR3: CASSELRISGDNEQFF. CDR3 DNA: TGCGCCAGCAGTGAGTTAAGGATTAGCGGTGACAATGAGCAGTTCTTC.

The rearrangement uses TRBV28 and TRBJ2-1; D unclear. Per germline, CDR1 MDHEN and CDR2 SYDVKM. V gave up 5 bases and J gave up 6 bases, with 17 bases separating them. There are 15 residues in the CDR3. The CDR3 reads CASSPTRSIPNEQFF. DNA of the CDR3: TGTGCCAGCAGTCCGACCAGGTCCATTCCCAATGAGCAGTTCTTC.

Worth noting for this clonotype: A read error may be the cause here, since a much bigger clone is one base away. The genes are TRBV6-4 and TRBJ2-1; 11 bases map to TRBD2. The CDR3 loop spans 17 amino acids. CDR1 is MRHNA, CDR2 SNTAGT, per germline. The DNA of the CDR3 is TGTGCCATCCGGACAGGGGACACTAGCGGGGGCTACAATAAGCAGTTCTTC. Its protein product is CAIRTGDTSGGYNKQFF.

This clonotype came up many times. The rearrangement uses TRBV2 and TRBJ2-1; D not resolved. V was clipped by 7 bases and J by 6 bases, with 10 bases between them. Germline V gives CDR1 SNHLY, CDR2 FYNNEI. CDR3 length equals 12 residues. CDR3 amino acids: CASKATGNEQFF. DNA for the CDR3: TGTGCCAGCAAGGCCACCGGCAATGAGCAGTTCTTC.

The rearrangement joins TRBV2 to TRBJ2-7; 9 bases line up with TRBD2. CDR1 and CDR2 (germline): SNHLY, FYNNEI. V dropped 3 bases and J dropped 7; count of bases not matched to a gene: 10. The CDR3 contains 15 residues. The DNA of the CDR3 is TGTGCCAGCAGTGATTACGGGACTAGCATGTGGGAGCAGTACTTC. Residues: CASSDYGTSMWEQYF.

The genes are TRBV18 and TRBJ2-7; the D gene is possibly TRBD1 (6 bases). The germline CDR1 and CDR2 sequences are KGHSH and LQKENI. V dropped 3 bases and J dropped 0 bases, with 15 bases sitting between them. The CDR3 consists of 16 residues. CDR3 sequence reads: CASSPRTAASSYEQYF. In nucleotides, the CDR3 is TGTGCCAGCTCACCGCGGACAGCCGCGAGCTCCTACGAGCAGTACTTC.